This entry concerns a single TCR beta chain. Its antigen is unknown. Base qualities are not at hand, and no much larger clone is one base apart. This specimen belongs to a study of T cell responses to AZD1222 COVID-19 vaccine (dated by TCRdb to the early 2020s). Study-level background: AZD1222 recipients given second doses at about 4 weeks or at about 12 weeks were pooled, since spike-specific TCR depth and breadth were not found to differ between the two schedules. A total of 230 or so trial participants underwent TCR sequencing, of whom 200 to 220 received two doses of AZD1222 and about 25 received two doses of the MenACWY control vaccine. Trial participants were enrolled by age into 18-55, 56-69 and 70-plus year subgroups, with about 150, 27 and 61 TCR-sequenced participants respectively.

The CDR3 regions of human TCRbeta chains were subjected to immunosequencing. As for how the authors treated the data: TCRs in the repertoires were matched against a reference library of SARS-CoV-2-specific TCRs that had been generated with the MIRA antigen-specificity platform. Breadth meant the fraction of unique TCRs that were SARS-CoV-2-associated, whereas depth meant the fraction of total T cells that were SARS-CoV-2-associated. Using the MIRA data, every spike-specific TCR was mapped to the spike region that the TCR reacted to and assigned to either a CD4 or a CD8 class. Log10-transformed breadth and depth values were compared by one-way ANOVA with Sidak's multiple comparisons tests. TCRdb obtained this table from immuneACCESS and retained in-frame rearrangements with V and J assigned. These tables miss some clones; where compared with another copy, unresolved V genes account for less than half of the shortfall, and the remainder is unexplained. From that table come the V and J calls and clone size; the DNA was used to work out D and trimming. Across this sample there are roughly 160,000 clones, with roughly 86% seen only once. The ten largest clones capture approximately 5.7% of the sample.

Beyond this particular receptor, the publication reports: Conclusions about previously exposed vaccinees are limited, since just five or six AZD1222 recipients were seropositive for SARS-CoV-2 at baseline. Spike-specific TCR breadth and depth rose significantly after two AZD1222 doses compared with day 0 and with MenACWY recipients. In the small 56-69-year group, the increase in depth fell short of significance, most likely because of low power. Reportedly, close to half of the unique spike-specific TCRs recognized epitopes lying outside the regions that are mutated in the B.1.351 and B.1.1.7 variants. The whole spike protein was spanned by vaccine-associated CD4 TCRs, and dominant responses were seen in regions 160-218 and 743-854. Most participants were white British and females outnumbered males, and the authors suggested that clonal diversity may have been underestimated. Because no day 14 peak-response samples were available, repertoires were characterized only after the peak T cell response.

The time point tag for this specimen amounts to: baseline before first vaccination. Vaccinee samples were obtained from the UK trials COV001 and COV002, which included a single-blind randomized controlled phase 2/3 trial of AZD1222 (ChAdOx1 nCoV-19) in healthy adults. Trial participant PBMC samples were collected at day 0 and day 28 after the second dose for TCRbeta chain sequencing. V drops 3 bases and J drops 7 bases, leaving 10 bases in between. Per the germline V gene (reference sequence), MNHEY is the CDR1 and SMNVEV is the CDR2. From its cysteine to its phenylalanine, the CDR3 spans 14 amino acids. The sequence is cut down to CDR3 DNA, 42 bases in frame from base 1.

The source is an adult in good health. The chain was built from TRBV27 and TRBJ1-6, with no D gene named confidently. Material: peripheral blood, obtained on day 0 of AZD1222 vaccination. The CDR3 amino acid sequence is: CASSFSSLNSPLHF. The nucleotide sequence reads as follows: TGTGCCAGCAGTTTTTCCAGTCTCAATTCACCCCTCCACTTT.